What follows is one TCR beta chain and its context. The antigen this receptor binds is unknown. Base qualities are missing; no much larger clone stands one base away. This record belongs to a study of CD8 T cells in ankylosing spondylitis (dated by TCRdb to between 2016 and 2019). The study in broad terms: T cell receptor beta repertoires were profiled in healthy donors and ankylosing spondylitis patients so that disease-linked TCR variants could be found. Peripheral blood was sampled, and synovial fluid was additionally collected from ankylosing spondylitis patients. The full study cohort comprised around 25 ankylosing spondylitis patients and 85 to 120 healthy donors.

Here is what the overall study found, with its caveats: The disease-linked clones showed a CD8+ phenotype and occurred at relatively low frequencies in peripheral blood. Significant enrichment of the disease-linked clones was reported in matched synovial fluid samples from ankylosing spondylitis patients. Some of the motif variants had been reported before in the synovial fluid and blood of reactive arthritis patients, a finding that suggests common disease-initiation mechanisms. Blood from ankylosing spondylitis patients appeared to be characterized by a TCR beta motif made up of under 10 highly homologous amino acid variants.

The sequencing machine was an Illumina HiSeq 2500. Quantitative 5'-RACE with molecular barcodes was the method used to prepare the TCR beta libraries. Under the source paper's analysis protocol: A new computational method based on a probabilistic model of VDJ rearrangement was used to identify disease-linked TCR variants. The public sequencing data were trimmed at Q25 with fastp and processed into clonotypes with MiXCR by TCRdb, which kept only in-frame beta chains. One record per CDR3 amino acid sequence lists the most common genes and DNA. The V and J calls were not made by the authors but by TCRdb's processing. For this sample the table gives 200,000 to 300,000 distinct CDR3 sequences, of which 32% were detected only once. The ten largest clones take up about 4% of the sample. The origin of this receptor is a male donor with ankylosing spondylitis or in good health (not recorded which). Sequencing was done on a sample of blood, either unsorted or a sorted T cell fraction (not recorded which).

For the CDR3, the sequence is CSVEAREGTGAYNEQFF. The nucleotides read TGCAGCGTTGAAGCACGGGAGGGGACAGGGGCCTACAATGAGCAGTTCTTC. The rearranged chain carries TRBV29-1 and TRBJ2-1; 10 nucleotides in the junction match TRBD1. The germline V and J ends show losses of 1 base and 2 bases respectively, and no gene match explains 8 bases of the junction. Sequences SQVTM (CDR1) and ANQGSEA (CDR2) are obtained from the germline V gene. Taken from cysteine to phenylalanine, the CDR3 has 17 residues. The DNA shown is the 51-base CDR3, in frame from base 1.